These 26 T cell receptor beta chains were all obtained from the same sample, sequenced in a study of T-cell memory formation after mild COVID-19. Each CDR3 protein gets one entry after TCRdb re-called the 5' RACE reads with MiXCR. The data hold roughly 310,000 distinct CDR3 sequences, with 15% to 20% observed a single time. Sequences were obtained from PBMCs or a T cell subset sorted from them (not recorded which). The receptors were gathered from a young man who had mild COVID-19 (a few samples of this study predate the infection). Cell type and time point are not known.

The CDR3 nucleotides read TGTGCCAGCAGCCCCTCGGGGCTCGGGGAGCAGTACGTC. Its translation: CASSPSGLGEQYV. The chain links TRBV6-6 to TRBJ2-7; either TRBD1 or TRBD2 may supply D (5 bases each). Trimming pared 6 bases from V and 7 bases from J, leaving 16 bases between. Germline V CDR1 and CDR2: MNHNY, SVGAGI (reference sequence). The CDR3 length is 13 residues.

The genes are TRBV6-1 and TRBJ1-5; D call uncertain. This CDR3 contains 14 residues. V lost 10 bases and J 2 bases, leaving 15 bases between the germline ends. The germline V gene encodes CDR1 MNHNS and CDR2 SASEGT. The CDR3 is CATRTQRGNQPQHF. CDR3 nucleotide sequence: TGTGCCACGCGAACCCAGCGGGGCAATCAGCCCCAGCATTTT.

The CDR3 here is CATSTAPPGLAYETQYF. CDR3 nucleotides: TGTGCCACCAGCACCGCTCCTCCGGGACTAGCCTACGAGACCCAGTACTTC. The chain combines TRBV15 with TRBJ2-5; 9 bases align to TRBD2. Trimming removed 4 bases from V and 5 bases from J; junction bases left unmatched: 14. Germline assignment: CDR1 LNHNV and CDR2 YYDKDF (reference sequence). The CDR3 consists of 17 residues.

This clonotype has only a few counts. The genes are TRBV12-3 or TRBV12-4 and TRBJ1-1, with TRBD1 identical over 7 bases. The CDR3 contains 15 residues. Unmatched junction bases numbered 10, after V lost 4 bases and J lost 5 bases. The CDR3 DNA sequence: TGTGCCAGCAGTTCCCCAGGGGGGCAGTGGACTGAAGCTTTCTTT. Protein sequence: CASSSPGGQWTEAFF.

In its sample, this clonotype was seen many times. The rearrangement uses TRBV10-3 and TRBJ2-7, with D possibly matching TRBD1 (6 bases). Germline loops: CDR1 ENHRY, CDR2 SYGVKD. The length of the CDR3 is 14 residues. V shed 3 bases and J shed 4 bases, with 13 bases lying between them. CDR3 loop: CAISDPGQEYEQYF. Written as DNA, the CDR3 is TGTGCCATCAGTGACCCGGGACAAGAATACGAGCAGTACTTC.

This clonotype has just a few counts. The rearrangement links TRBV28 to TRBJ1-5, with a tentative D call TRBD1 (5 bases). The V end lost 3 bases, the J end lost 3 bases, and 12 bases lay between the germline ends. CDR1 is MDHEN and CDR2 is SYDVKM in the germline V gene. The CDR3 loop spans 15 amino acids. For the CDR3, the DNA is TGTGCCAGCAGTTTTTTATCGGGGCCCAATCAGCCCCAGCATTTT. Protein sequence: CASSFLSGPNQPQHF.

V and J are TRBV4-3 and TRBJ1-4, with a weak D call TRBD1 (5 bases). Trimming left V 3 bases short and J 1 base short, with 9 bases between. Germline values: CDR1 LGHNA, CDR2 YSLEER. The CDR3 is made up of 15 amino acids. DNA for the CDR3: TGCGCCAGCAGCCAGGGCAGGGTAACTAATGAAAAACTGTTTTTT. Its translation is CASSQGRVTNEKLFF.

V usage is TRBV7-2 and J usage is TRBJ2-5; 11 positions agree with TRBD2. V lost 4 bases to trimming and J lost 6 bases; unmatched junction nucleotides: 4. This CDR3 region has 14 residues. Germline values: CDR1 SGHTA, CDR2 FQGNSA. The CDR3 DNA follows: TGTGCCAGCAGCTATAGCGGGGGGGAGAAGACCCAGTACTTC. This encodes CASSYSGGEKTQYF.

Only a few counts were recorded for this clonotype. This rearrangement joins TRBV12-3 or TRBV12-4 to TRBJ2-3; TRBD2 is a possible D gene (6 bases). The V and J ends lost 4 bases and 1 base respectively, with 15 bases between them. The CDR3 consists of 16 residues. CDR3 residues: CASSSHDSGRTDTQYF. CDR3 coding DNA: TGTGCCAGCAGTTCACACGATAGCGGACGCACAGATACGCAGTATTTT.

This chain links TRBV9 with TRBJ1-6; unclear D gene. The CDR3 runs 13 residues. Germline loops: CDR1 SGDLS, CDR2 YYNGEE. V shed 3 bases and J shed 11 bases, with 12 bases lying between them. The CDR3 sequence: CASSARARAPLHF. The CDR3 DNA sequence: TGTGCCAGCAGCGCTAGGGCGCGTGCACCCCTCCACTTT. The complete variable domain, with remaining parts taken from reference TRBV9 and TRBJ1-6, reads DSGVTQTPKHLITATGQRVTLRCSPRSGDLSVYWYQQSLDQGLQFLIQYYNGEERAKGNILERFSAQQFPDLHSELNLSSLELGDSALYFCASSARARAPLHFGNGTRLTVT.

CDR3 nucleotides: TGTGCCAGCAGTGCCTTAGCGGGTTCTAGCACAGATACGCAGTATTTT. Its protein is CASSALAGSSTDTQYF. The gene calls are TRBV6-1 and TRBJ2-3; 7 bases are a match to TRBD2. V gave up 4 bases and J gave up 0 bases; unmatched junction bases: 7. The germline gives CDR1 MNHNS, CDR2 SASEGT. The CDR3 loop spans 16 amino acids.

This clonotype showed up just a few times. The CDR3 nucleotides are TGTGCCAGCAGCTTGCGGGACAATCCTTACTCCTACGAGCAGTACTTC. This encodes CASSLRDNPYSYEQYF. The chain uses TRBV7-9 and TRBJ2-7; D tentatively fits TRBD1 or TRBD2 (6 bases each). Trimming left V 3 bases short and J 0 bases short, with 15 bases between. CDR1 is SEHNR and CDR2 is FQNEAQ in the germline V gene (reference sequence). The CDR3 spans 16 residues.

V usage is TRBV7-2 and J usage is TRBJ2-5; 9 bases fit TRBD2. The germline gives CDR1 SGHTA, CDR2 FQGNSA. The CDR3 totals 14 residues. V gave up 6 bases and J gave up 4 bases; unmatched junction bases: 6. CDR3 nucleotides: TGTGCCAGCAGTTCCCTAGCGGGGCCAGAGACCCAGTACTTC. Protein product: CASSSLAGPETQYF.

This clonotype was seen more than once but under ten times. This chain uses TRBV5-1 with TRBJ2-3; 9 bases map to TRBD1. Trimming at V came to 6 bases and at J to 3 bases, leaving 8 bases not matched to a gene. CDR3 length: 15 amino acids. Germline V gives CDR1 SGHRS, CDR2 YFSETQ. For the CDR3, the DNA is TGCGCCAGCACCCCGCCGGGACAGGGAACAGATACGCAGTATTTT. Encoded protein: CASTPPGQGTDTQYF.

This clonotype was counted at least ten times. The rearrangement links TRBV7-2 to TRBJ1-5; a possible D gene is TRBD1 (6 bases). Trimming took off 1 base at V and 2 bases at J, with 12 bases between the two ends. The germline CDR1 and CDR2 sequences are SGHTA and FQGNSA. This CDR3 has 16 residues. The CDR3: CASSLGRGMGNQPQHF. For the CDR3, the DNA is TGTGCCAGCAGCTTAGGGAGGGGGATGGGCAATCAGCCCCAGCATTTT.

Only a few counts were recorded for this clonotype. The genes are TRBV6-2 or TRBV6-3 and TRBJ2-7, with D perhaps matching TRBD1 or TRBD2 (5 bases each). The germline CDR1 and CDR2 sequences are MNHEY and SVGEGT. The CDR3 length is 14 residues. The V gene lost 0 bases and the J gene lost 12 bases, with 18 bases spanning the gap. CDR3 sequence reads: CASSYSTSRDRLYV. The CDR3 DNA is TGTGCCAGCAGTTACTCGACGTCCCGGGACCGGCTGTACGTC.

This clonotype has more than one count but fewer than ten. This chain joins TRBV7-3 and TRBJ2-1; D may be TRBD2 (7 bases). This CDR3 has 16 amino acids. The germline V gene has CDR1 SGHTA and CDR2 FQGTGA. With 4 bases removed from V and 2 bases from J, the gap between germline ends came to 15 bases. The CDR3 region is CASSSSAGAPYNEQFF. As DNA, the CDR3 is TGTGCCAGCAGCTCGTCGGCGGGGGCCCCCTACAATGAGCAGTTCTTC.

The sample holds a few counts of this clonotype. The gene calls are TRBV7-9 and TRBJ2-2; D might be TRBD1 (6 bases). Per the germline V gene, CDR1 is SEHNR and CDR2 is FQNEAQ (reference sequence). This CDR3 is 15 amino acids long. Between the trimmed V and J ends, which lost 5 bases and 4 bases, there was a span of 14 bases. The CDR3, as DNA: TGTGCCAGCAGCCCCACCCAGGGGACCACCGGGGAGCTGTTTTTT. It codes for CASSPTQGTTGELFF.

This clonotype occurred a few times. This chain links TRBV20-1 with TRBJ2-1, with D perhaps TRBD1 (5 bases). The CDR3 is made up of 13 amino acids. The V and J ends lost 2 bases and 4 bases respectively, with 9 bases between them. The V gene's germline CDR1 is DFQATT and CDR2 SNEGSKA (reference sequence). CDR3 amino acids: CSARTSGYNEQFF. CDR3 coding DNA: TGCAGTGCTAGAACCTCAGGGTACAATGAGCAGTTCTTC.

The V gene is TRBV18, the J gene TRBJ2-7; 7 bases are shared with TRBD2. The germline V gene encodes CDR1 KGHSH and CDR2 LQKENI. Trimming cost V 4 bases and J 2 bases; bases outside gene matches: 5. The CDR3 loop spans 14 amino acids. This CDR3 is CASSLREVPYEQYV. CDR3 bases: TGTGCCAGCTCACTCCGGGAGGTGCCCTACGAGCAGTACGTC.

This chain links TRBV7-7 with TRBJ2-3; TRBD2 matches 8 bases. The CDR3 spans 15 residues. V was pared by 1 base and J by 1 base, with 1 base of the junction left unmatched. Per germline, CDR1 SSHAT and CDR2 FNYEAQ (reference sequence). This CDR3 reads CASSLVRGGTDTQYF. The CDR3 nucleotides read TGTGCCAGCAGCTTAGTGCGGGGGGGCACAGATACGCAGTATTTT.

This clonotype was detected ten times or more. The V gene is TRBV10-3, the J gene TRBJ2-1, with TRBD1 matching 9 bases. CDR1 is ENHRY and CDR2 is SYGVKD in the germline V gene. The CDR3 runs 15 residues. V was clipped by 7 bases and J by 5 bases; unmatched bases: 9. The CDR3 DNA follows: TGTGCCATCAACGGACCGGGACAGGGCCACAATGAGCAGTTCTTC. It yields the protein CAINGPGQGHNEQFF.

The V gene is TRBV6-2 or TRBV6-3, the J gene TRBJ1-1, with TRBD1 matching 8 bases. V dropped 2 bases and J dropped 4; count of bases not matched to a gene: 3. This CDR3 comprises 14 residues. Germline assignment: CDR1 MNHEY and CDR2 SVGEGT. For the CDR3, the DNA is TGTGCCAGCAGTTACAAGACAGGGGCCACTGAAGCTTTCTTT. This codes for CASSYKTGATEAFF.

This clonotype was observed a few times. A much larger clone differs by one base, so this may be a read error. This chain connects TRBV7-9 to TRBJ2-5; no reliable D call. The CDR3 covers 10 residues. The V and J ends lost 8 bases and 2 bases respectively, with 3 bases between them. Germline V gives CDR1 SEHNR, CDR2 FQNEAQ (reference sequence). CDR3 residues: CASEQETQYF. DNA of the CDR3: TGTGCCAGCGAGCAAGAGACCCAGTACTTC.

This rearrangement joins TRBV2 to TRBJ2-5, with D hard to call. The CDR3 totals 13 residues. V was pared by 3 bases and J by 0 bases, with 5 bases between. Germline V lookup: CDR1 SNHLY, CDR2 FYNNEI. This chain's CDR3 is CASSDRYQETQYF. Here the CDR3 DNA reads TGTGCCAGCAGTGACAGGTACCAAGAGACCCAGTACTTC.

V is TRBV3-1 and J is TRBJ2-1; D is unresolved. This CDR3 region has 13 residues. V dropped 3 bases and J dropped 9 bases, with 12 bases sitting between them. CDR1 is LGHDT, CDR2 YNNKEL, per germline (reference sequence). The CDR3 spells CASSHEGRGEQFF. The CDR3 coding sequence is TGTGCCAGCAGCCACGAAGGGCGCGGTGAGCAGTTCTTC.